One TCR beta chain is described in this entry. What antigen it recognizes has not been identified. Base qualities are missing; no much larger clone stands one base away. This sample is drawn from a study of Ad26.COV2.S vaccination and SARS-CoV-2 variants (dated by TCRdb to about 2021). Background for the entire study: Donors in the vaccine arm were drawn from COV1001, a phase I-IIa trial of Ad26.COV2.S in healthy adults that was multicentre, randomized, double-blind and placebo-controlled. Ad26.COV2.S was administered intramuscularly at a dose of 5x10^10 or 1x10^11 viral particles, either as one shot or as two shots given 56 days apart. TCRbeta repertoire sequencing served as the tool for gauging how specific and how broad the SARS-CoV-2-reactive T cell receptors were following Ad26.COV2.S vaccination. A total of some 30 samples were included in the TCR-sequenced set, comprising about 20 Ad26.COV2.S vaccine recipients, 5 placebo recipients and 8 SARS-CoV-2 convalescent individuals. Trial participants were randomized into five groups of five: low-dose or high-dose Ad26.COV2.S given once or twice, or placebo on both occasions. Investigators remained blinded to trial group allocation during experiments and outcome assessment.

Study-level results and caveats: After vaccination, substantial breadth of spike-specific CD8+ and CD4+ T cell responses was reported. According to the authors, total T cell responses may have been underestimated by the TCR breadth and depth analyses. The study was not powered to compare responses between vaccine doses or regimens. Compared with placebo recipients, Ad26.COV2.S recipients showed higher spike-specific TCR breadth (P = 0.0014). Vaccine and placebo recipients had comparable non-spike TCR breadth, which fits with the vaccine containing only spike.

The treatment or condition label of this sample denotes: some 19 received Ad26.COV2.S at low or high dose, single or two shots; roughly five received placebo; per-sample allocation not given. For vaccine and placebo recipients, the sequenced repertoires came from samples collected on day 63 after the first injection. In Cohort 1b, roughly 25 adults aged 18-55 years were enrolled at a single site in Boston, USA, between 29 July and 7 August 2020. Ad26.COV2.S was a replication-incompetent adenovirus type 26 vector expressing a prefusion-stabilized SARS-CoV-2 spike protein from the original Wuhan strain. CDR1 SGDLS and CDR2 YYNGEE were looked up in the germline V gene. The CDR3 spans 17 residues, from the cysteine through the phenylalanine. CDR3 DNA only is kept here, 51 bases in frame from base 1. The V and J ends are trimmed by 4 bases and 2 bases, leaving 21 bases between them. The immunoSEQ Assay was used to sequence TCRbeta CDR3 regions. After extraction, genomic DNA underwent amplification by bias-controlled multiplex PCR, followed by high-throughput sequencing. Under the source paper's analysis protocol: To quantify the absolute abundance of each unique TCRbeta CDR3 region, sequences were collapsed and filtered. T cell fraction was estimated by normalizing TCRbeta template counts to usable DNA, with usable DNA measured through amplification of reference genes found in all nucleated cells. Repertoire TCRs were annotated as SARS-CoV-2-specific when V gene, CDR3 amino acid sequence and J gene were exactly matched to a known reactive TCR set. MIRA supplied the reference SARS-CoV-2 TCR set, which was filtered for enrichment in COVID-19-positive ImmuneCODE repertoires so that public or cross-reactive TCRs were removed. Using the MIRA antigens, annotated TCRs were further analysed by specific ORF or by position within an ORF. Breadth was defined as annotated unique rearrangements over total unique productive rearrangements; depth was the summed frequency of those rearrangements. Two-sided Wilcoxon rank-sum tests were used to compare TCR breadth between groups. The source is immuneACCESS, and TCRdb retained only in-frame sequences with V and J called. Part of the clones is not carried over; for the studies checked, unresolved V genes explain less than half of this, and the remainder is unexplained. The D gene and trimming were derived from the DNA, and the V and J assignments and clone size from that table. This sample lists about 350,000 clones; approximately 81% were detected once. Roughly 3.3% of the sample rests with the top ten.

This receptor was obtained from a person between 18 and 60 years old who received the Ad26.COV2.S COVID-19 vaccine or a placebo. Recombination connected TRBV9 to TRBJ1-1; the D gene is perhaps TRBD1, on 6 matching bases. The source material was peripheral blood, sampled in a trial of Ad26.COV2.S vaccine versus placebo. The CDR3 amino acid sequence is: CASSPRAGATGNTEAFF. The nucleotide sequence is TGTGCCAGCAGCCCCCGAGCGGGGGCAACGGGAAACACTGAAGCTTTCTTT.